The sequence of this T cell receptor beta chain was determined in a study of blood T cells in healthy people across ages (dated by TCRdb to about 2015). Describing the broader study: Template switching captured roughly one uniquely barcoded TCR beta cDNA molecule per two T cells in model experiments. Using the same blood draw, the study looked at two additional independent replicas of 1 million unique cDNA reads for two donors, one aged 18 to 30 and the other aged 80 or older. Four age groups were formed from the donors: young (average around 15 years), middle-aged (approximately 42), aged (under 70) and long-lived (about 80). To track age-related changes in TCR beta repertoire diversity, the study relied on deep sequencing normalized with unique cDNA molecular identifiers. Donors of different ages were randomly distributed across sequencing lanes to avoid experimental bias. Paper-wide results and their limitations: As age increased, observed TCR beta diversity per million T cells dropped in a roughly linear way, and a significant reduction was already evident by age 40. There was a strong correlation between observed TCR beta diversity and the percentage of naive T cells measured by flow cytometry. Total diversity estimates from one million sequenced T cells were considered lower bounds and underestimates. Donor CMV infection status was unknown, potentially confounding age-related changes in expanded clonotypes. Compared with the aged group, the long-lived group had more naive CD4+ T cells, fewer expanded clones and increased TCR diversity, suggesting age selection. Since profiling was done on bulk unsorted PBMCs, naive and antigen-experienced compartments could not be conclusively compared.

This clonotype was detected only a few times. Which antigen it targets is not known. The sample holds no much larger clone one base away, and base qualities are not on file. The library was generated by 5' RACE. The run used an Illumina HiSeq 2500. The second PCR ran for roughly 7 to 11 cycles and used a J-beta primer mix along with a sample-barcoded 5' primer. Each TCR beta cDNA molecule received a unique molecular identifier from a template-switch 5' adaptor carrying 12 random nucleotides. Each sample yielded at least 3 million CDR3-containing paired-end reads. First-strand cDNA synthesis was performed from all RNA using the Mint cDNA synthesis kit, with priming by a TRBC-specific oligonucleotide. All cDNA was treated with uracil-DNA glycosylase and then went through a first 18-cycle PCR with the universal primers M1SS and BC2_uni_R. In the original analysis: Normalization of each sample was performed by random selection of 1 million high-quality reads, each carrying a distinct molecular identifier. Instead of being binned into consensus sequences, reads with shared molecular identifiers were discarded. MiTCR, set to a Q25 quality threshold and the strictest error-elimination algorithm, was used for CDR3 identification, clonotype clustering and error correction. A nonparametric unseen species model with Euler transformation was used to estimate lower-bound total TCR beta diversity. TCRdb trimmed public reads at Q25 via fastp, called clones via MiXCR and kept in-frame beta chains. For every CDR3 protein sequence, its rows merge into one entry that carries the most common genes and DNA. V and J calls and clone size were set by TCRdb, not the authors. The sample records hundreds of thousands of distinct CDR3 sequences, under 25% of which are singletons. The ten largest clones take up more than 3% of the sample.

The CDR3 contains 11 residues, cysteine and phenylalanine counted. The CDR3 DNA has 33 bases and is translated from base 1. The germline V gene supplies CDR1 SQVTM and CDR2 ANQGSEA. V lost 7 bases and J lost 8 bases; the stretch between them is 14 bases long. Donors were around 37 systemically healthy Caucasian individuals from Russia aged roughly 6 to 90 years. Roughly 9.5 milliliters of peripheral blood were drawn from each donor into EDTA-treated Vacutainer tubes. Ficoll-Paque density-gradient centrifugation was used to isolate PBMCs, with at least 7 million per sample. Total RNA, at least 6 micrograms per sample, was extracted from PBMCs with Trizol reagent. For every donor, an aliquot of PBMCs went through flow cytometry to measure the percentages of naive CD45RAhigh/CD27high T cells.

Sequencing was carried out using blood. This receptor was identified in a man between 65 and 85 years old in good health. The chain links TRBV29-1 with TRBJ1-1; there is no confident call for the D gene. The CDR3 loop reads CSAGEGYEAFF. The DNA sequence is TGCAGCGCCGGGGAGGGCTACGAAGCTTTCTTT.